The 28 T cell receptor beta chains below come from one sample, sequenced in a study of vaccination effects on CD4 cells after COVID-19. What these receptors recognize is not known. Here immunoSEQ multiplex PCR was the method, and the copy in TCRdb shows in-frame clones only, minus some. The table has under 30,000 clones, approximately 83% seen once. The ViraFEST assay expanded antigen-specific CD4+ T cells with viral peptide pools before sequencing. Culturing for nine to ten days preceded CD4+ T cell isolation. Testing of the vaccine recipients showed negative nucleocapsid antibodies and no prior SARS-CoV-2 infection. The sequencing here drew on CD4+ T cells from PBMCs cultured with HCoV-NL63 spike peptides, taken before COVID-19 vaccination. All receptors come from a human donor who received a COVID-19 vaccine.

V is TRBV20-1 and J is TRBJ2-1; the D is unclear. V was trimmed by 0 bases and J by 13 bases, leaving 10 bases between them. Germline lookup yields CDR1 DFQATT and CDR2 SNEGSKA (reference sequence). The CDR3 has 11 amino acids. The DNA for the CDR3 is TGCAGTGCTAGAGATGTTCCCGACCAGTTCTTC. It codes for CSARDVPDQFF.

The gene calls are TRBV5-6 and TRBJ1-1; no clear D gene. The germline CDR1 and CDR2 sequences are SGHDT and YYEEEE. This CDR3 comprises 14 residues. V was cut by 6 bases and J by 1 base, with 13 bases left in between. CDR3 residues: CASMEGLWNTEAFF. The CDR3 DNA follows: TGTGCCAGCATGGAGGGCCTGTGGAACACTGAAGCTTTCTTT.

This clone came up a few times. The chain recombines TRBV19 with TRBJ2-7, with 8 bases identical to TRBD1. The CDR3 covers 15 residues. V shed 6 bases and J 0 bases; nucleotides not matched to a gene: 7. Germline-derived CDR1 and CDR2 are LNHDA and SQIVND (reference sequence). The CDR3 loop reads CASSLSGTGSYEQYF. The CDR3 DNA is TGTGCCAGTAGCCTATCCGGGACAGGCTCCTACGAGCAGTACTTC.

The rearrangement uses TRBV18 and TRBJ2-3; the match to TRBD2 covers 14 bases. With 1 base clipped from V and 4 bases from J, the junction kept 1 base outside the gene matches. Germline V CDR1 and CDR2: KGHSH, LQKENI. The CDR3 is 16 residues long. The CDR3 sequence: CASSPQGLAGADTQYF. The CDR3, as DNA: TGTGCCAGCTCACCACAGGGACTAGCGGGAGCAGATACGCAGTATTTT.

The rearrangement joins TRBV11-3 to TRBJ2-1; TRBD1 aligns across 9 bases. The length of the CDR3 is 17 residues. V lost 1 base and J lost 1; bases outside the gene matches: 5. Germline CDR1 SGHNT, CDR2 YENEEA. In DNA form, the CDR3 reads TGTGCCAGCAGCTTAGGGAGAGGACAGGGGTCCTACAATGAGCAGTTCTTC. Its protein product is CASSLGRGQGSYNEQFF. Complete variable domain (other parts from reference TRBV11-3 and TRBJ2-1): EAGVVQSPRYKIIEKKQPVAFWCNPISGHNTLYWYLQNLGQGPELLIRYENEEAVDDSQLPKDRFSAERLKGVDSTLKIQPAELGDSAVYLCASSLGRGQGSYNEQFFGPGTRLTVL.

The V gene is TRBV2, the J gene TRBJ1-2; 9 positions agree with TRBD1. J gave up 9 bases and V 7 bases, and 9 bases lay outside the gene matches. CDR1 and CDR2 from the germline V gene are SNHLY and FYNNEI. This CDR3 is built from 13 residues. CDR3 bases: TGTGCCAGCAACACAGGGGGCTGGGACAGCTACACCTTC. Protein: CASNTGGWDSYTF. The complete variable domain, with remaining parts taken from reference TRBV2 and TRBJ1-2, reads EPEVTQTPSHQVTQMGQEVILRCVPISNHLYFYWYRQILGQKVEFLVSFYNNEISEKSEIFDDQFSVERPDGSNFTLKIRSTKLEDSAMYFCASNTGGWDSYTFGSGTRLTVV.

V and J are TRBV12-3 or TRBV12-4 and TRBJ2-7; the D gene is possibly TRBD1 (5 bases). The CDR3 runs 12 residues. Trimming pared 5 bases from V and 2 bases from J, leaving 7 bases between. CDR3 sequence reads: CASSPGTYEQYF. The CDR3, as DNA: TGTGCCAGCAGTCCAGGGACCTACGAGCAGTACTTC.

This clone has just a few counts. The chain is built from TRBV12-3 or TRBV12-4 and TRBJ1-2, with TRBD1 matching over 10 bases. With V trimmed by 5 bases and J by 7 bases, 4 bases remained unmatched. The CDR3 has 13 residues. The CDR3 is CASSPGQGFGYTF. CDR3 sequence (DNA): TGTGCCAGCAGTCCGGGACAGGGGTTTGGCTACACCTTC.

The rearrangement links TRBV12-3 or TRBV12-4 to TRBJ2-7; unclear D gene. The CDR3 is 12 amino acids. V lost 2 bases, J lost 3 bases, and 5 bases lay in between. CDR3 DNA sequence: TGTGCCAGCAGTTTATGGAACTACGAGCAGTACTTC. Translated: CASSLWNYEQYF.

This clone was observed a few times. The V and J genes are TRBV3-1 (or the pseudogene TRBV3-2) and TRBJ2-7; 8 nucleotides align to TRBD1. This CDR3 contains 14 residues. The V segment lost 1 base and the J segment 1 base; nucleotides outside the gene matches: 0. Germline loops: CDR1 LGHDT, CDR2 YNNKEL (reference sequence). CDR3 protein: CASSQGQGSYEQYF. The DNA for the CDR3 is TGTGCCAGCAGCCAAGGACAGGGGTCCTACGAGCAGTACTTC.

J is TRBJ1-6 and V is TRBV2, with D possibly TRBD1 on 5 matching bases. Germline CDR1 is SNHLY and CDR2 is FYNNEI. The CDR3 is 14 residues long. The ends were cut back, 8 bases at V and 0 bases at J, with 8 bases in the middle. The CDR3 sequence is CASYDSSYNSPLHF. The CDR3 nucleotides are TGTGCCAGCTATGACAGCTCCTATAATTCACCCCTCCACTTT.

The rearrangement links TRBV7-8 to TRBJ2-1; 8 positions agree with TRBD2. Trimming took 2 bases from V and 9 from J; bases not matched to a gene: 6. Germline V gene data show CDR1 as SGHVS and CDR2 as FQNEAQ. The CDR3 runs 14 residues. The CDR3 nucleotides are TGTGCCAGCAGCTTACCGGGGGGGCCGCGTGAGCAGTTCTTC. Translation gives CASSLPGGPREQFF.

V usage is TRBV19 and J usage is TRBJ1-5; D perhaps matches TRBD1 (5 bases). Trimming took off 7 bases at V and 9 bases at J, with 22 bases between the two ends. There are 15 residues in the CDR3. Germline CDR1 reads LNHDA; CDR2 reads SQIVND (reference sequence). CDR3 protein: CASTMRVQAFGPQHF. The CDR3 DNA reads as TGTGCCAGTACCATGCGTGTACAGGCCTTTGGGCCCCAGCATTTT. Drawing the rest from reference TRBV19 and TRBJ1-5, the complete variable domain is DGGITQSPKYLFRKEGQNVTLSCEQNLNHDAMYWYRQDPGQGLRLIYYSQIVNDFQKGDIAEGYSVSREKKESFPLTVTSAQKNPTAFYLCASTMRVQAFGPQHFGDGTRLSIL.

The genes are TRBV5-1 and TRBJ2-1; D is tentatively TRBD1 or TRBD2 (6 bases each). The ends were cut back, 0 bases at V and 5 bases at J, with 9 bases in the middle. Looked up from germline, CDR1 is SGHRS and CDR2 is YFSETQ. This CDR3 has 14 residues. The CDR3 spells CASSLEGGHNEQFF. CDR3 bases: TGCGCCAGCAGCTTGGAGGGGGGTCACAATGAGCAGTTCTTC.

The rearrangement uses TRBV12-3 or TRBV12-4 and TRBJ2-2; D is possibly TRBD1 (6 bases). The CDR3 is 13 amino acids. V lost 6 bases and J 5 bases, leaving 10 bases between the germline ends. CDR3 loop: CASSRRGTGELFF. The CDR3 coding sequence is TGTGCCAGCAGCCGCAGGGGAACCGGGGAGCTGTTTTTT.

The chain has TRBV9 and TRBJ2-1, with TRBD2 matching over 8 bases. The germline V gene encodes CDR1 SGDLS and CDR2 YYNGEE. The CDR3 has 17 residues. The trim removed 0 bases at V and 4 bases at J, leaving 9 bases unmatched. This chain's CDR3 is CASSVEGSGMFYNEQFF. The DNA for the CDR3 is TGTGCCAGCAGCGTAGAGGGTAGCGGGATGTTTTACAATGAGCAGTTCTTC.

The J gene is TRBJ2-5, the V gene TRBV14, with 8 bases matching TRBD2. Germline V gene data show CDR1 as SGHDN and CDR2 as FVKESK. The CDR3 has 14 amino acids. V shed 2 bases and J 4 bases; nucleotides not matched to a gene: 3. The CDR3 reads CASSQPGGRETQYF. CDR3 bases: TGTGCCAGCAGCCAACCGGGGGGGAGAGAGACCCAGTACTTC.

CDR3 DNA: TGTGCCAGCAGTATCCTTTTCCCTAGCGGGACAACTTACGAGCAGTACTTC. Its translation is CASSILFPSGTTYEQYF. V and J are TRBV27 and TRBJ2-7; 9 nucleotides line up with TRBD2. Germline V lookup: CDR1 MNHEY, CDR2 SMNVEV (reference sequence). The CDR3 is 17 amino acids. The V and J ends lost 5 bases and 4 bases, in that order; junction bases with no gene match: 15.

The J gene is TRBJ2-7, the V gene TRBV6-5; D is possibly TRBD1 (6 bases). Trimming took 6 bases from V and 3 from J, leaving 15 bases between them. This CDR3 spans 14 amino acids. CDR1 is MNHEY, CDR2 SVGAGI, per germline. The CDR3 reads CASRRDRKNYEQYF. CDR3 DNA: TGTGCCAGCAGACGTGACAGGAAAAACTACGAGCAGTACTTC.

The rearrangement links TRBV18 to TRBJ1-5; a weak D match, TRBD1 (6 bases). Between the trimmed V and J ends, which lost 5 bases and 16 bases, there was a span of 18 bases. The CDR3 is 12 amino acids. Germline V gene sequence: CDR1 KGHSH, CDR2 LQKENI. The DNA of the CDR3 is TGTGCCAGCTCATCGGACAGTTCCCTTCTACATTTT. It yields the protein CASSSDSSLLHF.

The chain uses TRBV3-1 (or the pseudogene TRBV3-2) and TRBJ2-1; 9 nucleotides align to TRBD2. The CDR3 consists of 16 residues. Trimming at V came to 6 bases and at J to 7 bases, leaving 13 bases not matched to a gene. Germline V CDR1 and CDR2: LGHDT, YNNKEL (reference sequence). The DNA for the CDR3 is TGTGCCAGCAGGGAAAGACGGCCTAGCGGGGTTAATGAGCAGTTCTTC. Translating it yields CASRERRPSGVNEQFF.

CDR3 protein: CASSQTGQGAGEQFF. The CDR3 DNA reads as TGTGCCAGCAGCCAAACGGGACAGGGGGCCGGCGAGCAGTTCTTC. V and J are TRBV21-1 and TRBJ2-1; TRBD1 is the table's D call, not checked against the DNA. TRBV21-1 is classified as a pseudogene. CDR3 size: 15 residues.

This clone was observed a few times. The V gene is TRBV27, the J gene TRBJ1-2; maybe TRBD1 (5 bases). The V gene lost 5 bases and the J gene lost 6 bases, with 13 bases spanning the gap. The CDR3 runs 13 residues. Germline loops: CDR1 MNHEY, CDR2 SMNVEV (reference sequence). The CDR3 DNA sequence: TGTGCCAGCAGTAGCGGGGGTTGGGATGGCTACACCTTC. Its protein product is CASSSGGWDGYTF.

The J gene is TRBJ1-5, the V gene TRBV6-6, with D perhaps TRBD1 (5 bases). Germline values: CDR1 MNHNY, CDR2 SVGAGI (reference sequence). The CDR3 is 13 residues long. V shed 5 bases and J shed 4 bases, with 9 bases lying between them. CDR3 in DNA: TGTGCCAGCAGTCAGGGCCCAAATCAGCCCCAGCATTTT. It specifies CASSQGPNQPQHF.

This chain links TRBV10-1 with TRBJ2-7; TRBD1 is a possible D gene (6 bases). Trimming took off 4 bases at V and 4 bases at J, with 14 bases between the two ends. The CDR3 is 14 residues long. CDR1 is WNHNN, CDR2 SYGVQD, per germline (reference sequence). The CDR3 spells CASSVGHQSYEQYF. DNA of the CDR3: TGCGCCAGCAGTGTGGGACACCAGTCTTACGAGCAGTACTTC.

This clone is categorized as medium-sized. The chain uses TRBV11-2 and TRBJ1-3; 7 bases are shared with TRBD1. With V trimmed by 5 bases and J by 4 bases, 11 bases remained unmatched. This CDR3 is 16 amino acids long. Germline loops: CDR1 SGHAT, CDR2 FQNNGV. The CDR3 here is CASSGGQVLHGNTIYF. CDR3 coding DNA: TGTGCCAGCAGCGGAGGACAGGTGTTACACGGAAACACCATATATTTT.

The rearrangement uses TRBV20-1 and TRBJ2-2, with 9 bases aligning to TRBD1. The CDR3 has 16 residues. V trimming: 3 bases; J trimming: 3 bases; junction bases outside the gene matches: 8. Per the germline V gene, CDR1 is DFQATT and CDR2 is SNEGSKA (reference sequence). The CDR3 loop is CSASEQGALHTGELFF. The CDR3 coding sequence is TGCAGTGCTAGTGAACAGGGGGCGCTTCACACCGGGGAGCTGTTTTTT.

The genes are TRBV6-4 and TRBJ1-4; D is uncertain. The CDR3 is 12 residues long. V lost 6 bases to trimming and J lost 7 bases, with 9 bases between them. CDR1 MRHNA and CDR2 SNTAGT come from the germline V gene. CDR3 DNA: TGTGCCAGCAGGCGGACGTCTGAAAAACTGTTTTTT. It encodes CASRRTSEKLFF.